The 20 T cell receptor beta chains in this list originate from one sample, sequenced in a study of blood T cells in healthy people across ages (dated by TCRdb to 2014 to 2015). Receptor amplification or capture employed 5' RACE. The listed sequencing device is Illumina HiSeq 2500. A second 7 to 11 cycle PCR used a sample-barcoded 5' primer and a J-beta primer mix. In TCRdb, the public reads were trimmed at Q25 with fastp and aligned with MiXCR, with productive beta chains retained. Identical CDR3 proteins give one entry, which carries the most common genes and DNA. The sample includes about 1.8 million distinct CDR3 sequences, with around 48% observed a single time. Around 2.1% of the sample goes to the ten largest clones. The sequenced sample was blood. The source of these receptors is a middle-aged woman in good health.

The V call is TRBV4-3, the J call TRBJ2-1; no clear D. CDR3 length: 17 residues. Deletions cut 0 bases from V and 4 bases from J, with 16 bases between. Germline lookup yields CDR1 LGHNA and CDR2 YSLEER. The CDR3 nucleotides are TGCGCCAGCAGCCAAGAGCATCTAGGAAAAGATTACAATGAGCAGTTCTTC. Its translation: CASSQEHLGKDYNEQFF.

This rearrangement joins TRBV27 to TRBJ1-2; 7 bases line up with TRBD1. With V trimmed by 5 bases and J by 6 bases, 6 bases remained unmatched. CDR1 is MNHEY, CDR2 SMNVEV, per germline (reference sequence). The CDR3 extends over 13 amino acids. The CDR3: CASSVEGADGYTF. The CDR3 DNA is TGTGCCAGCAGTGTAGAGGGGGCTGATGGCTACACCTTC.

In regard to this clonotype: The germline gene is not matched at one end of the junction; a read error may be the cause. The chain carries TRBV7-2 and TRBJ1-6; 10 nucleotides match TRBD1. This CDR3 is 14 amino acids long. The germline gives CDR1 SGHTA, CDR2 FQGNSA. CDR3 sequence reads: CACSLGQGNSPLHF. The CDR3 DNA follows: TGTGCCTGCAGCCTGGGACAGGGGAATTCACCCCTCCACTTT. The full variable domain, in which reference TRBV7-2 and TRBJ1-6 provide the parts outside the CDR3, is GAGVSQSPSNKVTEKGKDVELRCDPISGHTALYWYRQSLGQGLEFLIYFQGNSAPDKSGLPSDRFSAERTGGSVSTLTIQRTQQEDSAVYLCACSLGQGNSPLHFGNGTRLTVT.

This chain joins TRBV3-1 and TRBJ1-2, with TRBD1 matching 8 bases. V lost 3 bases, J lost 0 bases, and 9 bases stayed unmatched. Germline lookup yields CDR1 LGHDT and CDR2 YNNKEL (reference sequence). This CDR3 has 17 residues. For the CDR3, the DNA is TGTGCCAGCAGCCAGTCAGGGGGCCGGCTGGCTAACTATGGCTACACCTTC. Translating it yields CASSQSGGRLANYGYTF.

The chain combines TRBV20-1 with TRBJ2-1; D is unclear. Trimming removed 5 bases from V and 12 bases from J, with 11 bases in between. This CDR3 contains 10 residues. The germline gives CDR1 DFQATT, CDR2 SNEGSKA (reference sequence). CDR3 bases: TGCAGTGCTCCTCGCGTGGGGCAGTTCTTC. This sequence encodes CSAPRVGQFF.

The chain has TRBV6-1 and TRBJ2-7; 8 bases map to TRBD2. The CDR3 has 14 amino acids. V lost 2 bases, J lost 2 bases, and 2 bases stayed unmatched. Germline-derived CDR1 and CDR2 are MNHNS and SASEGT. The CDR3 protein is CASSEPGGAYEQYF. CDR3 coding DNA: TGTGCCAGCAGTGAACCGGGGGGGGCCTACGAGCAGTACTTC.

The table lists this clonotype with a few counts. The chain's CDR3 is CASSFGGTSGLYEQYF. CDR3 nucleotide sequence: TGTGCCAGCAGTTTTGGTGGGACTAGCGGACTATACGAGCAGTACTTC. This sequence joins TRBV28 and TRBJ2-7; TRBD2 matches 11 bases. Looked up from germline, CDR1 is MDHEN and CDR2 is SYDVKM. CDR3 length equals 16 residues. Trimming at V came to 3 bases and at J to 4 bases, leaving 8 bases not matched to a gene.

The rearrangement joins TRBV28 to TRBJ1-2; weak D call: TRBD1 (5 bases). Trimming stripped 7 bases from V and 1 base from J, with 13 bases between. Germline CDR1 MDHEN, CDR2 SYDVKM. This CDR3 contains 14 residues. As DNA, the CDR3 is TGTGCCAGCACACGGGGGGGGATTAACTATGGCTACACCTTC. It is translated as CASTRGGINYGYTF.

This clonotype was seen more than once but under ten times. V is TRBV3-1 and J is TRBJ2-7; TRBD2 aligns across 8 bases. V shed 4 bases and J 1 base; nucleotides not matched to a gene: 9. Germline lookup yields CDR1 LGHDT and CDR2 YNNKEL (reference sequence). This CDR3 comprises 16 residues. In DNA, the CDR3 is TGTGCCAGCAGCCCCGGGACTAGGGTTGGGTCCTACGAGCAGTACTTC. It codes for CASSPGTRVGSYEQYF.

The chain combines TRBV20-1 with TRBJ1-2, with a tentative D call TRBD1 (6 bases). With 6 bases removed from V and 7 bases from J, the gap between germline ends came to 18 bases. Germline-derived CDR1 and CDR2 are DFQATT and SNEGSKA (reference sequence). CDR3 length equals 13 residues. CDR3: CSAPLFQGIGYTF. The CDR3 nucleotides are TGCAGTGCCCCCCTTTTCCAGGGGATTGGCTACACCTTC.

V usage is TRBV2 and J usage is TRBJ2-5; TRBD2 aligns across 7 bases. There are 13 residues in the CDR3. Germline CDR1 and CDR2: SNHLY and FYNNEI. Germline trimming cut 9 bases from V and 4 bases from J; bases unmatched to any gene: 8. CDR3 amino acids: CASLSGTRETQYF. In nucleotides, the CDR3 is TGTGCCAGTCTGAGCGGGACCCGAGAGACCCAGTACTTC.

The chain uses TRBV9 and TRBJ1-5; TRBD1 matches at 8 bases. V dropped 4 bases and J dropped 2; count of bases not matched to a gene: 5. The length of the CDR3 is 15 residues. Germline values: CDR1 SGDLS, CDR2 YYNGEE. CDR3 DNA sequence: TGTGCCAGCAGCCGCGGACAGGGTGGCAATCAGCCCCAGCATTTT. It codes for CASSRGQGGNQPQHF.

The genes are TRBV7-9 and TRBJ1-4; 7 nucleotides agree with TRBD1. CDR3 length: 13 residues. Germline CDR1 reads SEHNR; CDR2 reads FQNEAQ (reference sequence). V dropped 5 bases and J dropped 6; count of bases not matched to a gene: 3. CDR3 DNA sequence: TGTGCCAGCAGCCTGACAGGGCATGAAAAACTGTTTTTT. Translating gives CASSLTGHEKLFF.

The gene calls are TRBV6-1 and TRBJ2-7, with no clear D. This CDR3 has 14 residues. V lost 1 base, J lost 5 bases, and 12 bases lay in between. CDR1 and CDR2 (germline): MNHNS, SASEGT. The CDR3 DNA sequence: TGTGCCAGCAGTGAAGGAGTCCTTTCCCACGAGCAGTACTTC. Residues: CASSEGVLSHEQYF.

This clonotype was found once. The CDR3 bases are TGTGCCAGCCGAGACGGGGGCGAGGTTTATACGCAGTATTTT. It yields the protein CASRDGGEVYTQYF. V is TRBV28 and J is TRBJ2-3; D possibly uses TRBD1 or TRBD2 (6 bases each). The CDR3 is 14 amino acids. In germline, CDR1 is MDHEN, CDR2 SYDVKM. Trimming stripped 8 bases from V and 7 bases from J, with 19 bases between. Together with reference TRBV28 and TRBJ2-3, the CDR3 gives the full variable domain: DVKVTQSSRYLVKRTGEKVFLECVQDMDHENMFWYRQDPGLGLRLIYFSYDVKMKEKGDIPEGYSVSREKKERFSLILESASTNQTSMYLCASRDGGEVYTQYFGPGTRLTVL.

As concerns this clonotype: At one boundary the junction diverges from the germline segment, which might be a read error. The J gene is TRBJ2-3, the V gene TRBV4-3, with D possibly TRBD1 on 6 matching bases. The CDR3 is 15 amino acids. Germline V gene lookup returns CDR1 LGHNA and CDR2 YSLEER. As DNA, the CDR3 is TGCGCCAGCAGCCAAGAGGGGGCCCGCATAGATGCGCAGTATTTT. Its protein is CASSQEGARIDAQYF.

The chain links TRBV20-1 to TRBJ2-7, with 8 bases identical to TRBD1. CDR3 length: 14 residues. Germline-derived CDR1 and CDR2 are DFQATT and SNEGSKA (reference sequence). The V segment lost 6 bases and the J segment 2 bases; nucleotides outside the gene matches: 9. The CDR3 here is CSADQGQGPYEQYF. The CDR3 nucleotides read TGCAGTGCGGACCAAGGACAGGGTCCCTACGAGCAGTACTTC.

This rearrangement joins TRBV28 to TRBJ2-5; 7 nucleotides match TRBD2. The J call may not be correct, given that the DNA end is closer to TRBJ2-7. Per the germline V gene, CDR1 is MDHEN and CDR2 is SYDVKM. The CDR3 has 13 residues. CDR3 DNA: TGTGCCAGCAGGGGGGGGGGTATGGACGAGCAGTACTTC. Protein sequence: CASRGGGMDEQYF.

The sample holds a few counts of this clonotype. The genes are TRBV28 and TRBJ2-7, with D perhaps matching TRBD1 (5 bases). The V end was cut by 6 bases, the J end by 7 bases, with 22 bases between. The germline CDR1 and CDR2 sequences are MDHEN and SYDVKM. CDR3 size: 15 residues. The CDR3 coding sequence is TGTGCCAGCAGCTCCCCGGCAGGGAACCCTCGGGAGCAGTACTTC. This codes for CASSSPAGNPREQYF.

This clonotype was seen a handful of times. A much larger clone is a single base away; this may be a read error. The chain links TRBV29-1 to TRBJ2-6; D tentatively fits TRBD1 or TRBD2 (5 bases each). The CDR3 runs to 13 residues. Trimming took 7 bases from V and 0 from J, leaving 7 bases between them. CDR1 and CDR2 (germline): SQVTM, ANQGSEA. The CDR3 DNA reads TGCAGCGGTGGGGGCTCTGGGGCCAACGTCCTGACTTTC. As protein: CSGGGSGANVLTF.